This TCR beta chain derives from a study of blood T cell repertoires in COVID-19 (dated by TCRdb to the early 2020s). Regarding the research as a whole: Samples covering the acute and convalescent phases of COVID-19 were provided by collaborators in the United States, Italy and Spain. The prospective study material was composed of cDNA or gDNA derived from T cells, B-cell-depleted T cells, or PBMCs. The dataset comprised deeply sampled blood TCRbeta repertoires from subjects exposed to, actively infected with, or recovered from COVID-19. The repertoires were made available in a free public database intended to serve as a resource for research on the immune response to SARS-CoV-2. Samples were obtained from the ongoing ImmuneRACE study (first 160 participants) and from 1,200 or so subjects provided by 6 global collaborators. Sample metadata almost always included a de-identified subject ID, COVID-19 status, age in years and sex. Where available, HLA class I and class II types were taken from metadata supplied by the sample provider and were not determined by assay-based typing. Overall results and qualifications from the work: The quantity of clinical and demographic metadata differed by source and by participant and was supplied without curation.

There are 16 amino acids in the CDR3, from cysteine to phenylalanine inclusive. The kept DNA is CDR3 alone, 48 bases in frame from the first base. The germline V gene sets CDR1 to SGHVS and CDR2 to FNYEAQ. Trimming takes 5 bases from V and 0 bases from J, and the germline ends sit 14 bases apart. In Seattle, one collaborating source enrolled patients while the infection was active and tracked those patients longitudinally over the course of disease. Whole blood was collected in K2EDTA tubes by collaborating institutions according to the institutions' own protocols. For TCRbeta analysis, collaborator samples were shipped as frozen whole blood, as isolated PBMCs, or as DNA extracted from either sample type. TCRbeta CDR3 regions were amplified from genomic DNA by means of the immunoSEQ Assay, a bias-controlled multiplex PCR. In the source study's methods: Nucleated cell counts per sample were estimated from amplification of reference gene primers within the assay. To quantify the absolute abundance of each unique TCRbeta CDR3 rearrangement, sequence reads were collapsed and filtered. For each sample, productive Simpson clonality was calculated by taking the square root of Simpson's diversity index across productive rearrangements. In its TCRdb copy, this immuneACCESS table keeps in-frame sequences only and misses some clones. Where compared with another copy, unresolved V genes explain less than half of these, and the others have no known cause. V and J calls and clone size are given by that table; D and trimming were obtained from the DNA. For this sample there are 90,000 or so clones; roughly 90% appear just once. Together, the top ten hold about 5.5% of the sample.

About this clone: Its antigen is currently not known. Qualities for individual bases were not recorded, and no much larger clone is one base off.

This clonotype was sampled from a man aged 55 to 70 with COVID-19, enrolled during active disease. Recombination connected TRBV7-6 to TRBJ2-1, and the D gene may be TRBD1, 6 bases matching. The sequencing sample was made of peripheral blood. The CDR3 region: CASSPRDTYSYNEQFF. The nucleotide sequence reads TGTGCCAGCAGCCCCAGGGACACCTACTCCTACAATGAGCAGTTCTTC. Here the CDR3 is joined to the reference TRBV7-6 and TRBJ2-1 genes, and the full variable domain is: GAGVSQSPRYKVTKRGQDVALRCDPISGHVSLYWYRQALGQGPEFLTYFNYEAQQDKSGLPNDRFSAERPEGSISTLTIQRTEQRDSAMYRCASSPRDTYSYNEQFFGPGTRLTVL.